The TCR beta chain described here comes from a study of technical replicates of blood from several donors. The germline V gene encodes CDR1 SGDLS and CDR2 YYNGEE. The V and J ends lost 4 bases and 1 base respectively, with 9 bases between them. The CDR3 covers 13 residues. Profiling relied on immunoSEQ multiplex PCR, and the TCRdb table lists in-frame clones only, not all of them. The sample lists about 88,000 clones, around 94% occurring once. The receptor comes from a human donor in good health. Source material: T cells isolated from PBMCs. The chain joins TRBV9 to TRBJ2-7; D gene unclear. For the CDR3, the DNA is TGTGCCAGCAGCCCCGTGAGTTCCTACGAGCAGTACTTC. Translation: CASSPVSSYEQYF.